The 7 T cell receptor beta chains presented below share a single source sample, sequenced in a study of blood T cell repertoires in COVID-19. Generated by immunoSEQ multiplex PCR, the TCRdb table keeps only in-frame clones and is missing some. The sample gives roughly 260,000 clones, roughly 84% of which show up once; approximately 4% is in the top ten. The specimen sequenced was peripheral blood. These receptors were taken from a woman in her forties with active or convalescent COVID-19.

The gene calls are TRBV29-1 and TRBJ1-2; possibly TRBD1 for D (6 bases). The V end lost 3 bases, the J end lost 7 bases, and 21 bases lay between the germline ends. Germline CDR1 reads SQVTM; CDR2 reads ANQGSEA. The CDR3 totals 15 residues. The CDR3 is CSVETGAPSNLGYTF. In nucleotides, the CDR3 is TGCAGCGTTGAGACAGGCGCGCCCTCGAACCTTGGCTACACCTTC.

This clone was detected once. CDR3 DNA sequence: TGTGCCAGCAGCCTTCCCCAAAGTAGCTCTGGGGCCAACGTCCTGACTTTC. Residues: CASSLPQSSSGANVLTF. The chain is built from TRBV7-9 and TRBJ2-6; D remains unclear. Germline V gene data show CDR1 as SEHNR and CDR2 as FQNEAQ (reference sequence). This CDR3 has 17 residues. Trimming removed 5 bases at V and 0 bases at J, with 14 bases between.

The chain is built from TRBV4-2 and TRBJ1-2; 9 nucleotides align to TRBD1. Unmatched junction bases numbered 15, after V lost 5 bases and J lost 8 bases. Germline CDR1 is LGHNA and CDR2 is YNFKEQ. The CDR3 contains 16 residues. CDR3: CASSFVHGDRDSGYTF. The CDR3 DNA reads TGTGCCAGCAGCTTTGTCCATGGGGACAGGGATTCGGGCTACACCTTC.

This chain links TRBV28 with TRBJ1-1, with 11 bases identical to TRBD1. The ends lost 8 bases at V and 4 bases at J; junction bases unmatched: 0. CDR1 and CDR2 (germline): MDHEN, SYDVKM. This CDR3 region has 12 residues. The CDR3 sequence: CASGTGGTEAFF. The CDR3 coding sequence is TGTGCCAGCGGGACAGGGGGCACTGAAGCTTTCTTT.

A few counts support this clone. The V call is TRBV6-6, the J call TRBJ2-5; 8 nucleotides align to TRBD2. The CDR3 consists of 15 residues. From germline, CDR1 is MNHNY and CDR2 SVGAGI (reference sequence). V lost 4 bases to trimming and J lost 4 bases; unmatched junction nucleotides: 8. In DNA form, the CDR3 reads TGTGCCAGCAGTTTTTCCGGGGGGGCCCGAGAGACCCAGTACTTC. This translates into CASSFSGGARETQYF.

This clone was found once. The chain recombines TRBV11-2 with TRBJ1-6, with TRBD1 identical over 7 bases. The ends lost 5 bases at V and 7 bases at J; junction bases unmatched: 11. The CDR3 has 16 amino acids. From germline, CDR1 is SGHAT and CDR2 FQNNGV. The CDR3 DNA reads TGTGCCAGCAGCCCCACATTGACAGGGAGGAATTCACCCCTCCACTTT. Translated: CASSPTLTGRNSPLHF.

A note on this clone: The sample has other DNA sequences that encode this CDR3 too. The V call is TRBV27, the J call TRBJ2-1; the D gene is possibly TRBD1 (6 bases). Germline V gene lookup returns CDR1 MNHEY and CDR2 SMNVEV (reference sequence). The CDR3 totals 13 residues. V was shortened by 6 bases and J by 4 bases, with 10 bases between the two germline ends. CDR3 loop: CASRGTTYNEQFF. CDR3 sequence (DNA): TGTGCCAGCAGGGGGACAACTTACAATGAGCAGTTCTTC.